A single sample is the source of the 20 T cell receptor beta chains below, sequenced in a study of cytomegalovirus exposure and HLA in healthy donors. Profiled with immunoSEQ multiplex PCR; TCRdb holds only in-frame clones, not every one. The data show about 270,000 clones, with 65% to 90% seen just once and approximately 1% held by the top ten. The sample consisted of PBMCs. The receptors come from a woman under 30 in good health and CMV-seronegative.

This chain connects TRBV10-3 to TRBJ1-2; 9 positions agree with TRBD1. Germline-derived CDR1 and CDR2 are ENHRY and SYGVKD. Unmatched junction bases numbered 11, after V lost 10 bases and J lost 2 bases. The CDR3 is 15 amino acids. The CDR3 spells CATLSRDRENYGYTF. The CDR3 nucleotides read TGTGCCACGTTATCCCGGGACAGGGAGAACTATGGCTACACCTTC.

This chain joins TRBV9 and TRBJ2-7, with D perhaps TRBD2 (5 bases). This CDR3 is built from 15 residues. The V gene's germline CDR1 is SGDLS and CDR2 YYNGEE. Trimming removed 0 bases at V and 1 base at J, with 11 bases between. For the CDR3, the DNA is TGTGCCAGCAGCGTAGACCCGGGGATTTCCTACGAGCAGTACTTC. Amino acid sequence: CASSVDPGISYEQYF.

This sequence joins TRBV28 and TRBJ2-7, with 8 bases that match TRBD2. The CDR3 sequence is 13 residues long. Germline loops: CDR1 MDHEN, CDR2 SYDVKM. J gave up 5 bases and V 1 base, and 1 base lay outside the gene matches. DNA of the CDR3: TGTGCCAGCAGTTTATTCGGGGGGGACGAGCAGTACTTC. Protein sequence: CASSLFGGDEQYF.

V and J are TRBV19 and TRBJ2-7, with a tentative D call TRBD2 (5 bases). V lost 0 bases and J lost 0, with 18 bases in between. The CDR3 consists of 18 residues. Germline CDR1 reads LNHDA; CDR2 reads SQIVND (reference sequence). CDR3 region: CASSIEFLGVPTSYEQYF. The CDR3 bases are TGTGCCAGTAGTATAGAGTTTCTCGGGGTTCCGACCTCCTACGAGCAGTACTTC.

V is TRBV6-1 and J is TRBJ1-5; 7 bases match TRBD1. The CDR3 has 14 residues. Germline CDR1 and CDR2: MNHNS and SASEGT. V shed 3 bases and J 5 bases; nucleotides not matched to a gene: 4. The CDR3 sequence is CASSEYRGYQPQHF. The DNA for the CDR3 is TGTGCCAGCAGTGAGTACAGGGGCTATCAGCCCCAGCATTTT.

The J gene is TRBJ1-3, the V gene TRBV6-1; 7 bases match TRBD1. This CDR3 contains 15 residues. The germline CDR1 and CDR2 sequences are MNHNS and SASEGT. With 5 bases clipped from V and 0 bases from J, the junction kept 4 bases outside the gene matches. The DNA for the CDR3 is TGTGCCAGCAGTCGACAGGGTAGCTCTGGAAACACCATATATTTT. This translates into CASSRQGSSGNTIYF.

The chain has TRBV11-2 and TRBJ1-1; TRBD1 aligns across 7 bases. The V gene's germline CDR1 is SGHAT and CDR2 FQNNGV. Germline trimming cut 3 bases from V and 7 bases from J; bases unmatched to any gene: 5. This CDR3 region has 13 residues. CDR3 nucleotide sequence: TGTGCCAGCAGCTTTGGACAGGCGGGTGAAGCTTTCTTT. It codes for CASSFGQAGEAFF.

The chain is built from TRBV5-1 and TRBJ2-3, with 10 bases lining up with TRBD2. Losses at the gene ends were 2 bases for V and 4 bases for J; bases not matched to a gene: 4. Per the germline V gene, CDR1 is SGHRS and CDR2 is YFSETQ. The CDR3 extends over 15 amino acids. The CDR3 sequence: CASSFGLAGADTQYF. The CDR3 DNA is TGCGCCAGCAGCTTTGGGCTAGCGGGAGCAGATACGCAGTATTTT.

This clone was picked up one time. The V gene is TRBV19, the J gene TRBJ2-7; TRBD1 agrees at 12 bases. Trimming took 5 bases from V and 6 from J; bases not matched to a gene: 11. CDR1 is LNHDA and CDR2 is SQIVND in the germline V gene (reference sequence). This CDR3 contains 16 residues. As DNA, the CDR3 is TGTGCCAGTAGTCCGGGACAGGGGGCGCTCTGGCCCGAGCAGTACTTC. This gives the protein CASSPGQGALWPEQYF.

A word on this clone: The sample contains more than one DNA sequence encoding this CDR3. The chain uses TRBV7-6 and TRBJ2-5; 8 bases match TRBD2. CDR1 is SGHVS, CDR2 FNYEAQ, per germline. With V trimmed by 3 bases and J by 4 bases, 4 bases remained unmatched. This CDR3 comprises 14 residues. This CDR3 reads CASSFSGTRETQYF. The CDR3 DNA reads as TGTGCCAGCAGCTTTAGCGGGACGAGAGAGACCCAGTACTTC. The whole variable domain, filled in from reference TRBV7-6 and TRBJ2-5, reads GAGVSQSPRYKVTKRGQDVALRCDPISGHVSLYWYRQALGQGPEFLTYFNYEAQQDKSGLPNDRFSAERPEGSISTLTIQRTEQRDSAMYRCASSFSGTRETQYFGPGTRLLVL.

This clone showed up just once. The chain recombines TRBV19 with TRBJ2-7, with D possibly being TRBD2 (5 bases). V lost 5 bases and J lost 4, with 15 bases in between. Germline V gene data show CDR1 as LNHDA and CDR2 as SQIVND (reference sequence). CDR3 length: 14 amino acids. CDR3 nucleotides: TGTGCCAGTAGTGGGTCCCTAGCAACGTACGAGCAGTACTTC. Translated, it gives CASSGSLATYEQYF.

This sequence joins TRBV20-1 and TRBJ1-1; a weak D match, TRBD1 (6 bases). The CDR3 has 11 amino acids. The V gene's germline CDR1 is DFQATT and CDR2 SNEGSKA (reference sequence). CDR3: CRGAGGTEAFF. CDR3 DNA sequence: TGCAGGGGGGCGGGGGGAACTGAAGCTTTCTTT.

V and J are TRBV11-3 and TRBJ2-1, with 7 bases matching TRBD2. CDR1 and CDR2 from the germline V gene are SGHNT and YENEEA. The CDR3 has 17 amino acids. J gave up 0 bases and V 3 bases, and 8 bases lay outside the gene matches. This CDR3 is CASSFLGAGDSYNEQFF. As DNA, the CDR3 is TGTGCCAGCAGCTTCTTGGGTGCGGGGGACTCCTACAATGAGCAGTTCTTC.

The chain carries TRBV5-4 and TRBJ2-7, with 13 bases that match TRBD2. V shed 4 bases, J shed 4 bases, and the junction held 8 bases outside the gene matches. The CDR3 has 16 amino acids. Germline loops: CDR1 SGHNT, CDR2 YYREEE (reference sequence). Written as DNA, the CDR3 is TGTGCCAGCAGCCCCGGGACTAGCGGGACCATATACGAGCAGTACTTC. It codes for CASSPGTSGTIYEQYF.

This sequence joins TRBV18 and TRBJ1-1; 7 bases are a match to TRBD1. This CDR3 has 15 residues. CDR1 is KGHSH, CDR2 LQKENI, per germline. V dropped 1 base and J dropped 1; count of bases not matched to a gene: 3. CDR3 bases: TGTGCCAGCTCACCACGAGGGACAGCGAACACTGAAGCTTTCTTT. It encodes CASSPRGTANTEAFF.

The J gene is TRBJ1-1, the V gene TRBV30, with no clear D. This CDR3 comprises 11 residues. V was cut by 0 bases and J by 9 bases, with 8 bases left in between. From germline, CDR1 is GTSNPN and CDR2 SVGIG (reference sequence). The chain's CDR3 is CAWSVERKAFF. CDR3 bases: TGTGCCTGGAGTGTAGAGAGGAAAGCTTTCTTT.

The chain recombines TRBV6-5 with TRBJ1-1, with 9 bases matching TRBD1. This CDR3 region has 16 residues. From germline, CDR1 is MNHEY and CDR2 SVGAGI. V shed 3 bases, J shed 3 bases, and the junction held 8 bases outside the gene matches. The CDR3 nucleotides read TGTGCCAGCAGTTATTTGCCCGACAGGGGGGACACTGAAGCTTTCTTT. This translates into CASSYLPDRGDTEAFF.

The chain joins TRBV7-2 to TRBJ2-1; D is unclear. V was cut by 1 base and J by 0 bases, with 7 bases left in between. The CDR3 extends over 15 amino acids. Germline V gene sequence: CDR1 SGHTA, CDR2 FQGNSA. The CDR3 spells CASSLVRSSYNEQFF. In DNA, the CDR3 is TGTGCCAGCAGCTTAGTGCGTTCCTCCTACAATGAGCAGTTCTTC.

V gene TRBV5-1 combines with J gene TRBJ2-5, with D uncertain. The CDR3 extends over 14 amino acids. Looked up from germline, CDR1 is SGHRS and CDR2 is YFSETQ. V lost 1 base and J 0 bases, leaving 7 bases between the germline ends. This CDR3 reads CASSLTGYQETQYF. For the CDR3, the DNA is TGCGCCAGCAGCTTGACGGGTTACCAAGAGACCCAGTACTTC. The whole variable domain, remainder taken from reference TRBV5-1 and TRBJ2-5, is KAGVTQTPRYLIKTRGQQVTLSCSPISGHRSVSWYQQTPGQGLQFLFEYFSETQRNKGNFPGRFSGRQFSNSRSEMNVSTLELGDSALYLCASSLTGYQETQYFGPGTRLLVL.

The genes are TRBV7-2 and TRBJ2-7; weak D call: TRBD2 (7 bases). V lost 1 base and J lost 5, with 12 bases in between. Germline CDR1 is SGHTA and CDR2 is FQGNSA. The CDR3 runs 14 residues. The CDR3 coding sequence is TGTGCCAGCAGCTTAGACGGGGGGCAAAACGAGCAGTACTTC. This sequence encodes CASSLDGGQNEQYF. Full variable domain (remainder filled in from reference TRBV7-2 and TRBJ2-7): GAGVSQSPSNKVTEKGKDVELRCDPISGHTALYWYRQSLGQGLEFLIYFQGNSAPDKSGLPSDRFSAERTGGSVSTLTIQRTQQEDSAVYLCASSLDGGQNEQYFGPGTRLTVT.